This T cell receptor beta chain was captured by sequencing in a study of T cell responses to AZD1222 COVID-19 vaccine. Points from the study as a whole: The repertoires were collected only after the peak T cell response. Increases in Spike-specific TCR breadth and depth were seen after two AZD1222 doses. In a largely white British group with more females than males, clonal diversity was possibly underestimated.

This clone was seen a single time. Its antigen is unidentified. The germline V gene has CDR1 SGHTA and CDR2 FQGNSA. V trimming: 5 bases; J trimming: 7 bases; junction bases outside the gene matches: 11. This CDR3 is 15 amino acids long. The assay was immunoSEQ multiplex PCR, and TCRdb's table has in-frame clones only and misses some. The sample comprises 98,000 or so clones, 89% of which are singletons, and roughly 3% rests with the top ten. V gene TRBV7-2 combines with J gene TRBJ1-5; TRBD1 matches 7 bases. This receptor was identified in an adult in good health. The sample was peripheral blood, taken on day 0 of MenACWY control vaccination. CDR3 loop: CASSLTRGEEQPQHF. The DNA for the CDR3 is TGTGCCAGCAGCCTAACCAGGGGGGAAGAACAGCCCCAGCATTTT.